This is a list of T cell receptor beta chains from one sample in a study of T cell repertoires in cytomegalovirus infection. Each CDR3 protein gets one entry after TCRdb re-called the reads with MiXCR. The table lists about 260,000 distinct CDR3 sequences, approximately 10% of them singletons. The specimen was PBMCs. Every receptor here comes from a human donor in good health (CMV status not recorded). Some clones in this sample may be carry-over from other donors' samples. The CDR3 runs from the conserved cysteine through the conserved F or W. D genes are given only for firm matches. Not all rows give a size; the values are once, few, many and, for expanded clones, a class.

V	D	length	size	J	CDR3	DNA
TRBV20-1	-	15	-	TRBJ1-1	CSARAGAPRGTEAFF	TGCAGTGCTAGAGCCGGGGCCCCTAGGGGCACTGAAGCTTTCTTT
TRBV6-5	-	14	few	TRBJ2-7	CASPPFQWMAKQYF	TGTGCCAGCCCCCCCTTTCAATGGATGGCGAAGCAGTACTTC
TRBV7-6	TRBD1	20	many	TRBJ2-2	CASSPRTGGAVFANTGELFF	TGTGCCAGCAGCCCGCGGACAGGGGGCGCGGTGTTCGCGAACACCGGGGAGCTGTTTTTT
TRBV15	-	15	-	TRBJ1-5	CATSRELGENQPQHF	TGTGCCACCAGCAGAGAGTTGGGGGAAAATCAGCCCCAGCATTTT
TRBV7-7	TRBD2	14	many	TRBJ2-5	CASSLGGEGETQYF	TGTGCCAGCAGCTTAGGAGGGGAGGGCGAGACCCAGTACTTC
TRBV19	-	14	many	TRBJ1-1	CASTRRREGSEAFF	TGTGCCAGTACCCGGCGGAGGGAGGGGAGTGAAGCTTTCTTT
TRBV7-9	TRBD2	16	many	TRBJ2-5	CASSMSGRVRQETQYF	TGTGCCAGCAGCATGAGCGGGAGGGTCCGGCAAGAGACCCAGTACTTC
TRBV14	TRBD2	16	-	TRBJ2-7	CASSHRSGGARDEQYF	TGTGCCAGCAGCCACCGATCGGGGGGTGCAAGGGACGAGCAGTACTTC
TRBV28	TRBD1	15	many	TRBJ2-7	CASSTPGTGVHEQYF	TGTGCCAGCAGTACCCCCGGGACAGGGGTACACGAGCAGTACTTC
TRBV7-2	TRBD2	16	many	TRBJ2-7	CASSLAQAGGLFEQYF	TGTGCCAGCAGCTTAGCGCAGGCGGGGGGTCTGTTCGAGCAGTACTTC
TRBV7-2	TRBD1	14	many	TRBJ1-2	CASSLATGGDGYTF	TGTGCCAGCAGCTTAGCGACAGGGGGCGATGGCTACACCTTC
TRBV7-2	-	14	many	TRBJ1-1	CASSLSTRVTEAFF	TGTGCCAGCAGCCTAAGCACCCGTGTAACTGAAGCTTTCTTT
TRBV3-1	-	12	-	TRBJ2-5	CASSQDIQTQYF	TGTGCCAGCAGCCAAGATATCCAGACCCAGTACTTC
TRBV7-9	TRBD1	16	many	TRBJ2-7	CASSLGSPGQYYEQYF	TGTGCCAGCAGCTTAGGCTCTCCGGGACAGTACTACGAGCAGTACTTC
TRBV7-2	-	14	many	TRBJ2-5	CASSLGQGKETQYF	TGTGCCAGCAGCCTAGGGCAGGGGAAAGAGACCCAGTACTTC
TRBV7-2	TRBD2	17	many	TRBJ2-5	CASSLATSGGHQETQYF	TGTGCCAGCAGCTTAGCGACTAGCGGGGGCCACCAAGAGACCCAGTACTTC
TRBV7-2	-	16	many	TRBJ2-7	CASSLGAVRTSYEQYF	TGTGCCAGCAGCCTTGGGGCGGTACGGACCTCCTACGAGCAGTACTTC
TRBV7-3	TRBD2	19	many	TRBJ2-5	CASSLKPSGLSGREETQYF	TGTGCCAGCAGTCTTAAACCATCGGGACTAAGCGGGAGAGAAGAGACCCAGTACTTC
TRBV19	-	14	many	TRBJ1-1	CASMGGQMNTEAFF	TGTGCCAGTATGGGAGGACAGATGAACACTGAAGCTTTCTTT
TRBV12-3/TRBV12-4	-	16	-	TRBJ2-2	CASSLRRPRDTGELFF	TGTGCCAGCAGTTTAAGGAGGCCTCGGGACACCGGGGAGCTGTTTTTT
TRBV7-9	TRBD1	13	many	TRBJ1-2	CASSPGQFVGYTF	TGTGCCAGCAGCCCGGGACAGTTCGTTGGGTACACCTTC
TRBV11-2	-	15	many	TRBJ1-6	CASSHHTQSDSPLHF	TGTGCCAGCAGCCACCACACTCAGTCGGATTCACCCCTCCACTTT